Each of the 15 T cell receptor beta chains below was sequenced from the same sample in a study of cytomegalovirus exposure and HLA in healthy donors. In the PCR, 60 Vbeta and 13 Jbeta primers were used. Method: immunoSEQ multiplex PCR; TCRdb's copy keeps in-frame clones and lacks some. The data contain 150,000 to 200,000 clones, 60% to 80% of them singletons. Sequencing was carried out using PBMCs. The origin of the receptors is a woman in her forties or fifties in good health and CMV-seropositive.

The V and J genes are TRBV6-5 and TRBJ2-5; 10 nucleotides line up with TRBD2. Per the germline V gene, CDR1 is MNHEY and CDR2 is SVGAGI. Trimming removed 6 bases from V and 9 bases from J; junction bases left unmatched: 13. The CDR3 extends over 15 amino acids. The CDR3 DNA is TGTGCCAGCAGCCTTGTAGCGGGGGGCGGTGCGCCCCAGTACTTC. This codes for CASSLVAGGGAPQYF.

V usage is TRBV25-1 and J usage is TRBJ2-7, with TRBD2 identical over 9 bases. The CDR3 sequence is 14 residues long. In germline, CDR1 is MGHDK, CDR2 SYGVNS. V was pared by 5 bases and J by 1 base, with 3 bases of the junction left unmatched. Here the CDR3 reads CASSPSGRSYEQYF. The CDR3 DNA is TGTGCCAGCAGTCCAAGCGGGAGGTCCTACGAGCAGTACTTC.

Worth noting for this clone: A junction end diverges from the germline sequence, so it may reflect a read error. The chain employs TRBV20-1 and TRBJ2-7, with TRBD1 matching 9 bases. The CDR3 is 11 amino acids. The V gene's germline CDR1 is DFQATT and CDR2 SNEGSKA (reference sequence). The CDR3 DNA reads TGCAGTGCCCATGTCCGGGACAGGGTGAACTTC. Amino acids: CSAHVRDRVNF.

The V gene is TRBV7-9, the J gene TRBJ2-5, with 13 positions matching TRBD2. This CDR3 region has 18 residues. V lost 3 bases and J lost 2; bases outside the gene matches: 9. Germline lookup yields CDR1 SEHNR and CDR2 FQNEAQ (reference sequence). CDR3 nucleotide sequence: TGTGCCAGCAGCTTTACCCTGGGGACTAGCGGGGAACAAGAGACCCAGTACTTC. Translating it yields CASSFTLGTSGEQETQYF.

V is TRBV4-1 and J is TRBJ1-2; 8 bases are a match to TRBD1. The germline CDR1 and CDR2 sequences are MGHRA and YSYEKL. The J segment lost 8 bases and the V segment lost 4 bases, leaving 15 bases of the junction unmatched. This CDR3 region has 16 residues. CDR3 sequence reads: CASSLNVGQGVGGYTF. The CDR3 region has the DNA TGCGCCAGCAGCCTAAACGTAGGACAGGGAGTAGGCGGCTACACCTTC.

The sample holds a few counts of this clone. The chain employs TRBV4-1 and TRBJ2-3, with TRBD2 identical over 13 bases. Germline CDR1 and CDR2: MGHRA and YSYEKL. This CDR3 contains 15 residues. V lost 3 bases and J lost 5; bases outside the gene matches: 2. The CDR3, as DNA: TGCGCCAGCAGCCAGCGGACTAGCGGGGGAGATACGCAGTATTTT. This gives the protein CASSQRTSGGDTQYF.

J is TRBJ1-2 and V is TRBV2; the match to TRBD1 covers 8 bases. Germline trimming cut 8 bases from V and 5 bases from J; bases unmatched to any gene: 7. CDR3 length: 13 amino acids. Per germline, CDR1 SNHLY and CDR2 FYNNEI. The CDR3 nucleotides are TGTGCCAGCCTACAGGGGGGAAAATATGGCTACACCTTC. Amino acid sequence: CASLQGGKYGYTF. The full variable domain, with the rest looked up from reference TRBV2 and TRBJ1-2, is EPEVTQTPSHQVTQMGQEVILRCVPISNHLYFYWYRQILGQKVEFLVSFYNNEISEKSEIFDDQFSVERPDGSNFTLKIRSTKLEDSAMYFCASLQGGKYGYTFGSGTRLTVV.

This chain joins TRBV7-8 and TRBJ1-2; 8 nucleotides align to TRBD1. This CDR3 contains 16 residues. V trimming: 5 bases; J trimming: 4 bases; junction bases outside the gene matches: 12. CDR1 and CDR2 from the germline V gene are SGHVS and FQNEAQ. CDR3 loop: CASSPTRTGPLYGYTF. DNA for the CDR3: TGTGCCAGCAGCCCTACCCGGACAGGGCCTCTCTATGGCTACACCTTC.

As concerns this clone: Sequence at one end of the junction differs from germline and may be a read error. This chain uses TRBV2 with TRBJ1-1, with TRBD1 identical over 9 bases. The CDR3 loop spans 13 amino acids. Germline V gene data show CDR1 as SNHLY and CDR2 as FYNNEI. The CDR3 DNA is TGTGCCAGTACAGGGGGCGCGAATCGACTCGCTGTGTTT. It translates to CASTGGANRLAVF.

Points on this clone: Different DNA sequences within this sample yield the same CDR3. The chain is built from TRBV4-1 and TRBJ1-4, with D possibly matching TRBD1 (6 bases). V was pared by 6 bases and J by 7 bases, with 18 bases between. The CDR3 totals 15 residues. The germline gives CDR1 MGHRA, CDR2 YSYEKL. DNA for the CDR3: TGCGCCAGCAGTCCGCATAGCCGACAGGTTGAAAAACTGTTTTTT. It translates to CASSPHSRQVEKLFF.

The rearrangement uses TRBV5-4 and TRBJ2-5; 8 bases are a match to TRBD1. There are 15 residues in the CDR3. Trimming cost V 4 bases and J 6 bases; bases outside gene matches: 11. In germline, CDR1 is SGHNT, CDR2 YYREEE (reference sequence). The DNA of the CDR3 is TGTGCCAGCAGCAAGACAGGGGACGCGGTAAAGACCCAGTACTTC. Translation gives CASSKTGDAVKTQYF.

The chain employs TRBV19 and TRBJ2-1; TRBD1 agrees at 7 bases. Germline CDR1 LNHDA, CDR2 SQIVND (reference sequence). With 7 bases clipped from V and 0 bases from J, the junction kept 6 bases outside the gene matches. This CDR3 has 15 amino acids. The CDR3 region has the DNA TGTGCCAGTACCCTACAGGGGACCTCCTACAATGAGCAGTTCTTC. As protein: CASTLQGTSYNEQFF. The full variable domain, completed using reference TRBV19 and TRBJ2-1, is DGGITQSPKYLFRKEGQNVTLSCEQNLNHDAMYWYRQDPGQGLRLIYYSQIVNDFQKGDIAEGYSVSREKKESFPLTVTSAQKNPTAFYLCASTLQGTSYNEQFFGPGTRLTVL.

V and J are TRBV7-2 and TRBJ2-5; TRBD2 agrees at 10 bases. This CDR3 comprises 14 residues. V was clipped by 6 bases and J by 5 bases; unmatched bases: 6. Germline-derived CDR1 and CDR2 are SGHTA and FQGNSA. DNA for the CDR3: TGTGCCAGCAGTCGAGGACTAGCGGCGGAGACCCAGTACTTC. It is translated as CASSRGLAAETQYF.

The CDR3 nucleotides read TGTGCCAGCAGCCTCGGGACAGGGGTAGTTCAGCCCCAGCATTTT. Translating gives CASSLGTGVVQPQHF. The V call is TRBV28, the J call TRBJ1-5; TRBD1 agrees at 10 bases. The CDR3 runs to 15 residues. J lost 6 bases, V lost 6 bases, and 8 bases had no gene match. Germline CDR1 and CDR2: MDHEN and SYDVKM.

The rearrangement links TRBV11-2 to TRBJ1-1; TRBD1 aligns across 7 bases. J gave up 0 bases and V 5 bases, and 3 bases lay outside the gene matches. CDR3 size: 14 residues. Germline V gene lookup returns CDR1 SGHAT and CDR2 FQNNGV. The CDR3 here is CASSEGQLNTEAFF. CDR3 DNA sequence: TGTGCCAGCAGCGAGGGACAGTTGAACACTGAAGCTTTCTTT. Filled out from reference TRBV11-2 and TRBJ1-1, the complete variable domain reads EAGVAQSPRYKIIEKRQSVAFWCNPISGHATLYWYQQILGQGPKLLIQFQNNGVVDDSQLPKDRFSAERLKGVDSTLKIQPAKLEDSAVYLCASSEGQLNTEAFFGQGTRLTVV.